This T cell receptor beta chain was identified in a study of cytomegalovirus exposure and HLA in healthy donors. A word on this clone: What it recognizes is unknown.

The germline CDR1 and CDR2 sequences are SGHRS and YFSETQ. V was pared by 1 base and J by 3 bases, with 4 bases of the junction left unmatched. The CDR3 runs 15 residues. Study-level results: A likely sequencing artifact accounted for one observed cluster of highly shared sequence variants.

Primers included in the PCR were 60 Vbeta and 13 Jbeta primers. Profiling relied on immunoSEQ multiplex PCR, and the TCRdb table lists in-frame clones only, not all of them. The table includes around 120,000 clones, about 74% detected once. Sequences were obtained from PBMCs. The J gene is TRBJ2-7, the V gene TRBV5-1; TRBD1 aligns across 10 bases. The sequence derives from a middle-aged woman in good health and CMV-seropositive. In nucleotides, the CDR3 is TGCGCCAGCAGCTTGAATGGGGACAGGGGCTACGAGCAGTACTTC. This translates into CASSLNGDRGYEQYF. Based on the CDR3 plus reference TRBV5-1 and TRBJ2-7, the full variable domain is KAGVTQTPRYLIKTRGQQVTLSCSPISGHRSVSWYQQTPGQGLQFLFEYFSETQRNKGNFPGRFSGRQFSNSRSEMNVSTLELGDSALYLCASSLNGDRGYEQYFGPGTRLTVT.